This TCR beta chain was obtained from a study of CD8 T cells in ankylosing spondylitis. Study findings and constraints: As reported, disease-linked clones showed significant enrichment in matched ankylosing spondylitis synovial fluid. A motif of fewer than ten highly homologous TCR beta variants was seen as apparently characteristic of ankylosing spondylitis blood.

This clonotype has at least ten counts. Its antigen is undetermined. The authors made TCR beta libraries by quantitative 5'-RACE with molecular barcodes. Each CDR3 protein gets one entry after TCRdb re-called the 5' RACE reads with MiXCR. The table records around 39,000 distinct CDR3 sequences, approximately 10% of them present only once. Per the germline V gene, CDR1 is SEHNR and CDR2 is FQNEAQ (reference sequence). V was cut by 5 bases and J by 3 bases, with 18 bases left in between. This CDR3 spans 16 amino acids. This TCR came from a male donor with ankylosing spondylitis. The specimen sequenced was synovial fluid, either unsorted or a sorted T cell fraction (not recorded which). The J gene is TRBJ2-3, the V gene TRBV7-9; weak D call: TRBD2 (6 bases). The CDR3 protein is CASSNTVVAATDTQYF. The CDR3 DNA sequence: TGTGCCAGCAGCAACACAGTTGTAGCGGCAACAGATACGCAGTATTTT.